Listed below are T cell receptor beta chains from one sample, sequenced in a study of T cell responses to AZD1222 COVID-19 vaccine. This table comes from immunoSEQ multiplex PCR, and its TCRdb copy is limited to in-frame clones, with some not included. Found here are around 78,000 clones, roughly 91% of them singletons; the top ten hold around 24%. Sample: peripheral blood, taken on day 0 of AZD1222 vaccination. The receptors stem from an adult in good health. Each CDR3 is given with its conserved first and last residue. Each record gives: V gene, D gene, J gene, clone size, CDR3 length, CDR3 protein, CDR3 DNA. The D gene is left open where the match is weak. Clone sizes are given selectively: once, few, many, or a class where the clone is expanded.

TRBV27	NA	TRBJ1-5	NA	15	CASRPLGGRNQPQHF	TGTGCCAGCAGACCGCTCGGGGGTCGCAATCAGCCCCAGCATTTT
TRBV19	TRBD1	TRBJ1-1	NA	15	CASSIIKTGRSEAFF	TGTGCCAGTAGTATCATCAAGACAGGGCGGTCTGAAGCTTTCTTT
TRBV7-9	TRBD1	TRBJ2-7	NA	13	CASSPTGTYEQYF	TGTGCCAGCAGCCCGACAGGGACCTACGAGCAGTACTTC
TRBV5-4	NA	TRBJ1-4	NA	14	CASSSERDNEKLFF	TGTGCCAGCAGCTCGGAAAGGGATAATGAAAAACTGTTTTTT
TRBV24-1	TRBD1	TRBJ2-1	few	16	CATSDTGQSNHNEQFF	TGTGCCACCAGTGACACGGGACAGTCCAACCACAATGAGCAGTTCTTC
TRBV10-3	NA	TRBJ1-3	NA	16	CAISEPGLGSGNTIYF	TGTGCCATCAGTGAGCCCGGCCTAGGATCTGGAAACACCATATATTTT
TRBV11-2	TRBD1	TRBJ1-2	NA	15	CASSASTGRHYGYTF	TGTGCCAGCAGCGCATCGACAGGGAGGCACTATGGCTACACCTTC
TRBV5-6	NA	TRBJ1-3	NA	15	CASSSDRGYGNTIYF	TGTGCCAGCAGCTCTGACAGAGGCTACGGAAACACCATATATTTT
TRBV7-9	NA	TRBJ2-1	NA	14	CASSSLTTGYEQFF	TGTGCCAGCAGCTCACTAACAACAGGGTATGAGCAGTTCTTC
TRBV9	TRBD1	TRBJ2-1	NA	15	CASSVGDRGYNEQFF	TGTGCCAGCAGCGTAGGGGACAGGGGGTACAATGAGCAGTTCTTC
TRBV2	TRBD1	TRBJ1-4	NA	15	CASSARTGPWGKLFF	TGTGCCAGCAGTGCCCGGACAGGCCCTTGGGGAAAACTGTTTTTT
TRBV30	NA	TRBJ1-1	NA	13	CAWTPGRETEAFF	TGTGCCTGGACGCCGGGCAGGGAGACTGAAGCTTTCTTT
TRBV3-1/TRBV3-2	NA	TRBJ2-7	NA	13	CASSQAASYEQYF	TGTGCCAGCAGCCAGGCAGCCTCCTACGAGCAGTACTTC
TRBV2	NA	TRBJ1-2	once	15	CASTSGRVGFYGYTF	TGTGCCAGCACCTCCGGTAGGGTCGGGTTCTATGGCTACACCTTC
TRBV28	TRBD1	TRBJ1-5	NA	13	CASGTVINQPQHF	TGTGCCAGCGGGACAGTTATCAATCAGCCCCAGCATTTT
TRBV2	NA	TRBJ1-6	once	16	CASSDTQARGWSPLHF	TGTGCCAGCAGTGACACCCAGGCTCGGGGCTGGTCACCCCTCCACTTT
TRBV12-3/TRBV12-4	NA	TRBJ1-1	NA	13	CASSPAPRAEAFF	TGTGCCAGCAGTCCCGCCCCAAGAGCTGAAGCTTTCTTT
TRBV16	NA	TRBJ2-3	NA	14	CASSQSQATDTQYF	TGTGCCAGCAGCCAATCACAGGCCACAGATACGCAGTATTTT
TRBV5-1	TRBD2	TRBJ2-5	NA	13	CASRGTTQETQYF	TGCGCCAGCAGAGGGACTACACAAGAGACCCAGTACTTC
TRBV5-1	NA	TRBJ2-7	NA	13	CASSLDPGEEQYF	TGCGCCAGCAGCTTGGACCCCGGAGAGGAGCAGTACTTC
TRBV10-2	NA	TRBJ2-3	once	15	CASSDIRAGTDTQYF	TGCGCCAGCAGTGATATTCGAGCGGGCACAGATACGCAGTATTTT
TRBV6-2/TRBV6-3	NA	TRBJ2-6	NA	14	CASSVNSGANVLTF	TGTGCCAGCAGTGTTAACTCTGGGGCCAACGTCCTGACTTTC
TRBV4-1	NA	TRBJ1-1	NA	14	CASSQRGLNTEAFF	TGCGCCAGCAGCCAGAGGGGTTTGAACACTGAAGCTTTCTTT
TRBV9	TRBD2	TRBJ2-7	NA	14	CASSPGGVANEQYF	TGTGCCAGCAGCCCGGGGGGGGTCGCGAACGAGCAGTACTTC
TRBV19	TRBD1	TRBJ2-7	NA	17	CASSIRSGTGKLSEQYF	TGTGCCAGTAGTATTCGCTCGGGGACAGGGAAGTTAAGCGAGCAGTACTTC
TRBV27	NA	TRBJ1-6	NA	14	CASSRGLNNSPLHF	TGTGCCAGCAGCCGGGGATTGAATAATTCACCCCTCCACTTT
TRBV6-5	NA	TRBJ1-2	NA	14	CASSYGGRRYGYTF	TGTGCCAGCAGTTACGGGGGTCGGCGCTATGGCTACACCTTC
TRBV5-1	TRBD1	TRBJ2-4	NA	19	CASRDSNLLTSGEKNIQYF	TGCGCCAGCCGGGACAGTAATCTTCTAACCTCCGGGGAGAAAAACATTCAGTACTTC
TRBV6-1	NA	TRBJ2-2	NA	13	CASSEDRTGELFF	TGTGCCAGCAGTGAAGATAGGACCGGGGAGCTGTTTTTT
TRBV27	NA	TRBJ1-2	NA	12	CASSERGYGYTF	TGTGCCAGCAGCGAAAGGGGCTATGGCTACACCTTC
TRBV7-2	NA	TRBJ2-2	NA	15	CASSFRLGSGGELFF	TGTGCCAGCAGCTTTCGTCTTGGTTCCGGCGGGGAGCTGTTTTTT
TRBV5-1	NA	TRBJ2-5	NA	13	CASSLGGTETQYF	TGCGCCAGCAGCTTGGGAGGGACAGAGACCCAGTACTTC
TRBV7-9	NA	TRBJ1-1	NA	16	CASSLEPGSGNTEAFF	TGTGCCAGCAGCTTAGAGCCGGGATCGGGTAACACTGAAGCTTTCTTT
TRBV6-5	NA	TRBJ1-4	NA	15	CASSYSAGTNEKLFF	TGTGCCAGCAGTTACTCGGCAGGGACTAATGAAAAACTGTTTTTT
TRBV15	TRBD2	TRBJ2-1	NA	16	CATSRDPGTSSREQFF	TGTGCCACCAGCAGAGATCCGGGGACTAGCTCGAGAGAGCAGTTCTTC
TRBV5-4	NA	TRBJ2-6	NA	17	CASSLAWEGAGANVLTF	TGTGCCAGCAGCTTGGCCTGGGAAGGGGCCGGGGCCAACGTCCTGACTTTC
TRBV7-2	NA	TRBJ1-1	NA	14	CASSLVPSGTEAFF	TGTGCCAGCAGCTTAGTACCCAGTGGCACTGAAGCTTTCTTT
TRBV6-2/TRBV6-3	NA	TRBJ1-4	NA	17	CASSYEWGKEPNEKLFF	TGTGCCAGCAGTTACGAATGGGGCAAGGAGCCAAATGAAAAACTGTTTTTT
TRBV4-2	NA	TRBJ2-2	NA	15	CASSLDGLNTGELFF	TGTGCCAGCAGCCTGGACGGACTAAACACCGGGGAGCTGTTTTTT
TRBV28	NA	TRBJ1-2	NA	12	CASSLDPYGYTF	TGTGCCAGCAGTTTAGATCCCTATGGCTACACCTTC
TRBV3-1/TRBV3-2	NA	TRBJ1-2	NA	14	CASTLASLREGYTF	TGTGCCAGCACCCTAGCCTCCCTCAGGGAAGGCTACACCTTC
TRBV27	NA	TRBJ2-7	NA	12	CASRQGLSEQYF	TGTGCCAGCAGACAGGGCCTCAGCGAGCAGTACTTC
TRBV14	NA	TRBJ1-1	NA	16	CASSPPWWSGATEAFF	TGTGCCAGCAGCCCTCCGTGGTGGTCGGGGGCCACTGAAGCTTTCTTT
TRBV5-6	TRBD1	TRBJ1-3	NA	16	CASSLGQALSGNTIYF	TGTGCCAGCAGCCTCGGACAGGCTCTCTCTGGAAACACCATATATTTT
TRBV6-5	TRBD1	TRBJ1-4	NA	14	CASRIGTGREKLFF	TGTGCCAGCAGAATCGGGACAGGGAGAGAAAAACTGTTTTTT